These 13 T cell receptor beta chains originate from one sample sequenced in a study of cytomegalovirus exposure and HLA in healthy donors (dated by TCRdb to the late 2010s). Libraries were built with the immunoSEQ multiplex PCR assay. A mixture of 60 forward primers for TCR Vbeta segments and 13 reverse primers for TCR Jbeta segments was used in the multiplex PCR. TCRdb took this table from immuneACCESS and kept in-frame rearrangements with V and J called. Such tables lack part of the clones; where checked against another copy, unresolved V genes explain under half of the gap, and the rest is unexplained. The sample contains under 150,000 clones, about 72% of them found a single time. In total, the top ten clones hold roughly 2% of the sample. Material: PBMCs. These receptors were taken from a man in his forties in good health and CMV-seronegative.

DNA of the CDR3: TGTGCCAGCAGCTCACCCGGGGGGGTCTCGTTGGGGGCTGGGGCCAACGTCCTGACTTTC. Its protein is CASSSPGGVSLGAGANVLTF. The chain joins TRBV5-4 to TRBJ2-6; 8 bases are a match to TRBD2. The CDR3 extends over 20 amino acids. Trimming removed 3 bases from V and 2 bases from J; junction bases left unmatched: 16. Germline V lookup: CDR1 SGHNT, CDR2 YYREEE (reference sequence).

The CDR3 loop reads CASSSSRGKWYF. For the CDR3, the DNA is TGCGCCAGCAGTTCTTCCAGGGGGAAATGGTACTTC. The gene calls are TRBV5-1 and TRBJ2-7; 7 bases agree with TRBD1. Germline loops: CDR1 SGHRS, CDR2 YFSETQ. With V trimmed by 5 bases and J by 12 bases, 11 bases remained unmatched. The CDR3 is 12 amino acids.

The gene calls are TRBV28 and TRBJ1-1, with D tentatively TRBD1 (6 bases). This CDR3 has 14 residues. Per the germline V gene, CDR1 is MDHEN and CDR2 is SYDVKM. Trimming removed 6 bases from V and 2 bases from J, with 13 bases in between. CDR3 in DNA: TGTGCCAGCAGCTACCCAGGGGTTAACACTGAAGCTTTCTTT. Translated: CASSYPGVNTEAFF.

About this clone: Germline is not matched at one junction end, which may reflect a read error. This sequence joins TRBV29-1 and TRBJ2-1; a weak D match, TRBD1 (6 bases). Looked up from germline, CDR1 is SQVTM and CDR2 is ANQGSEA. The CDR3 length is 13 residues. CDR3: CSFELGARNEQFF. The CDR3, as DNA: TGCAGCTTTGAGTTGGGGGCCCGCAATGAGCAGTTCTTC.

The CDR3 sequence: CASSSTGGSGNTIYF. For the CDR3, the DNA is TGTGCCAGCAGCTCAACAGGGGGCTCTGGAAACACCATATATTTT. The chain is built from TRBV7-6 and TRBJ1-3; 8 bases are shared with TRBD1. V was clipped by 4 bases and J by 0 bases; unmatched bases: 2. From germline, CDR1 is SGHVS and CDR2 FNYEAQ. The CDR3 is 15 residues long.

In regard to this clone: Different DNA sequences within this sample yield the same CDR3. The CDR3 protein is CASSQDLGGGTDTQYF. The CDR3 DNA reads TGCGCCAGCAGCCAAGATTTAGGCGGGGGCACAGATACGCAGTATTTT. This chain connects TRBV4-3 to TRBJ2-3; D might be TRBD2 (6 bases). V was trimmed by 0 bases and J by 1 base, leaving 11 bases between them. Germline CDR1 and CDR2: LGHNA and YSLEER. This CDR3 is 16 amino acids long.

CDR3 sequence (DNA): TGTGCCAGCAGAGGACAGGGGGCGCAGGTCAACGAGCAGTACTTC. Translating gives CASRGQGAQVNEQYF. The chain links TRBV28 to TRBJ2-7, with TRBD1 matching 11 bases. Germline CDR1 reads MDHEN; CDR2 reads SYDVKM. V gave up 6 bases and J gave up 5 bases; unmatched junction bases: 9. The CDR3 sequence is 15 residues long.

The CDR3, as DNA: TGTGCCATCAGTTCCGGGACAGGGGGACCGGGCTATGGCTACACCTTC. Its protein is CAISSGTGGPGYGYTF. V and J are TRBV10-3 and TRBJ1-2, with 11 bases fitting TRBD1. The CDR3 has 16 amino acids. V lost 5 bases, J lost 4 bases, and 9 bases stayed unmatched. Germline values: CDR1 ENHRY, CDR2 SYGVKD.

The chain couples TRBV6-5 to TRBJ1-2; 7 nucleotides line up with TRBD1. The CDR3 totals 14 residues. V dropped 7 bases and J dropped 2; count of bases not matched to a gene: 7. CDR1 and CDR2 (germline): MNHEY, SVGAGI. This chain's CDR3 is CASTRQGVNYGYTF. The CDR3 DNA reads as TGTGCCAGCACTCGTCAGGGGGTGAACTATGGCTACACCTTC.

The rearrangement joins TRBV5-6 to TRBJ2-7; 10 positions match TRBD1. After removal of 9 bases from V and 2 bases from J, the junction contained 5 bases not matched to a gene. This CDR3 comprises 13 residues. From germline, CDR1 is SGHDT and CDR2 YYEEEE. This CDR3 is CATHGQGAYEQYF. DNA of the CDR3: TGTGCCACCCACGGACAGGGGGCCTACGAGCAGTACTTC.

The rearrangement joins TRBV6-5 to TRBJ1-1; perhaps TRBD1 as D (5 bases). CDR3 length: 13 amino acids. CDR1 and CDR2 (germline): MNHEY, SVGAGI. Trimming cost V 6 bases and J 1 base, with 9 bases left between them. In DNA form, the CDR3 reads TGTGCCAGCAGAGGAACAGGGAACACTGAAGCTTTCTTT. Residues: CASRGTGNTEAFF.

Written as DNA, the CDR3 is TGTGCCAGCAGTGCCCGGGGAATCGGCACTGAAGCTTTCTTT. Protein product: CASSARGIGTEAFF. This chain links TRBV7-3 with TRBJ1-1; D is unresolved. V lost 6 bases to trimming and J lost 4 bases, with 15 bases between them. CDR3 length: 14 residues. Germline assignment: CDR1 SGHTA and CDR2 FQGTGA.

This clone came up a few times. This chain links TRBV28 with TRBJ1-1; D unresolved. Germline lookup yields CDR1 MDHEN and CDR2 SYDVKM. The CDR3 is made up of 13 amino acids. The V gene lost 1 base and the J gene lost 5 bases, with 8 bases spanning the gap. The DNA for the CDR3 is TGTGCCAGCAGTTTATTCGGTCGGACTGAAGCTTTCTTT. It is translated as CASSLFGRTEAFF.